These T cell receptor beta chains were read from a single sample in a study of blood T cell repertoires in COVID-19. The table came from immunoSEQ multiplex PCR; TCRdb's copy has only in-frame clones and leaves some out. The sample contains around 700,000 clones, about nine tenths of which appear only once. The specimen sequenced was peripheral blood. These receptor sequences come from a woman younger than 35 with acute or convalescent COVID-19. Both conserved end residues are part of each CDR3. The D gene is left open where the match is weak. The size entry is marked missing in some rows and otherwise reads once, few, many or a size class.

j_call: TRBJ1-2
d_call: -
cdr3_length: 15
clone_size: -
v_call: TRBV21-1
cdr3_aa: CASSKAWTGDVSYTF
cdr3_nt: TGTGCCAGCAGCAAAGCCTGGACAGGGGACGTTTCCTACACCTTC

j_call: TRBJ1-6
d_call: -
cdr3_length: 14
clone_size: -
v_call: TRBV2
cdr3_aa: CARYALEGNSPLHF
cdr3_nt: TGTGCCAGATACGCTTTGGAGGGAAATTCACCCCTCCACTTT

j_call: TRBJ2-7
d_call: -
cdr3_length: 14
clone_size: -
v_call: TRBV5-6
cdr3_aa: CASSFQGYLYEQYF
cdr3_nt: TGTGCCAGCAGCTTTCAGGGGTACCTCTACGAGCAGTACTTC

j_call: TRBJ1-2
d_call: TRBD1
cdr3_length: 15
clone_size: -
v_call: TRBV12-5
cdr3_aa: CASGLVRGTDYGYTF
cdr3_nt: TGTGCTAGTGGTTTGGTAAGGGGGACAGACTATGGCTACACCTTC

j_call: TRBJ2-3
d_call: TRBD2
cdr3_length: 16
clone_size: -
v_call: TRBV11-2
cdr3_aa: CASSLRLAGSTDTQYF
cdr3_nt: TGTGCCAGCAGCTTAAGGCTAGCGGGGAGCACAGATACGCAGTATTTT

j_call: TRBJ2-6
d_call: TRBD2
cdr3_length: 15
clone_size: once
v_call: TRBV7-2
cdr3_aa: CASSAGGVGANVLTF
cdr3_nt: TGTGCCAGCAGCGCTGGGGGGGTTGGGGCCAACGTCCTGACTTTC

j_call: TRBJ2-3
d_call: TRBD1
cdr3_length: 15
clone_size: -
v_call: TRBV6-5
cdr3_aa: CASRQGVGRADTQYF
cdr3_nt: TGTGCCAGCCGACAGGGGGTGGGGAGGGCAGATACGCAGTATTTT

j_call: TRBJ2-2
d_call: -
cdr3_length: 17
clone_size: -
v_call: TRBV6-4
cdr3_aa: CASSKVYRALNTGELFF
cdr3_nt: TGTGCCAGCAGTAAAGTATACAGGGCCCTGAACACCGGGGAGCTGTTTTTT

j_call: TRBJ1-5
d_call: -
cdr3_length: 15
clone_size: -
v_call: TRBV18
cdr3_aa: CASSRRGSSHQPQHF
cdr3_nt: TGTGCCAGCTCAAGGAGGGGTTCCTCCCATCAGCCCCAGCATTTT

j_call: TRBJ2-7
d_call: TRBD1
cdr3_length: 14
clone_size: -
v_call: TRBV6-5
cdr3_aa: CASSYRDRGYEQYF
cdr3_nt: TGTGCCAGCAGTTACCGGGACAGGGGATACGAGCAGTACTTC

j_call: TRBJ1-2
d_call: -
cdr3_length: 14
clone_size: -
v_call: TRBV24-1
cdr3_aa: CATSDQGPNYGYTF
cdr3_nt: TGTGCCACCAGTGACCAGGGGCCCAATTATGGCTACACCTTC

j_call: TRBJ1-5
d_call: TRBD1
cdr3_length: 14
clone_size: once
v_call: TRBV4-3
cdr3_aa: CASSPGTGNQPQHF
cdr3_nt: TGCGCCAGCAGCCCCGGGACAGGGAATCAGCCCCAGCATTTT

j_call: TRBJ1-2
d_call: -
cdr3_length: 14
clone_size: -
v_call: TRBV19
cdr3_aa: CASSTVGANYGYTF
cdr3_nt: TGTGCCAGTAGTACTGTAGGGGCTAACTATGGCTACACCTTC

j_call: TRBJ1-2
d_call: -
cdr3_length: 14
clone_size: -
v_call: TRBV5-5
cdr3_aa: CASKESVSNYGYTF
cdr3_nt: TGTGCCAGCAAGGAGTCGGTCTCTAACTATGGCTACACCTTC

j_call: TRBJ1-4
d_call: TRBD1
cdr3_length: 15
clone_size: once
v_call: TRBV5-5
cdr3_aa: CASSTRQGWGEKLFF
cdr3_nt: TGTGCCAGCAGCACTAGACAGGGCTGGGGTGAAAAACTGTTTTTT

j_call: TRBJ2-2
d_call: TRBD2
cdr3_length: 17
clone_size: -
v_call: TRBV10-3
cdr3_aa: CAISESRLAGKGGELFF
cdr3_nt: TGTGCCATCAGTGAGTCGAGACTAGCGGGGAAGGGCGGGGAGCTGTTTTTT

j_call: TRBJ1-3
d_call: TRBD1
cdr3_length: 15
clone_size: -
v_call: TRBV7-6
cdr3_aa: CASSSGTGKGNTIYF
cdr3_nt: TGTGCCAGCAGCTCCGGGACAGGGAAAGGAAACACCATATATTTT

j_call: TRBJ2-4
d_call: -
cdr3_length: 15
clone_size: -
v_call: TRBV2
cdr3_aa: CASSSHALNKNIQYF
cdr3_nt: TGTGCCAGCAGTTCCCACGCGCTAAACAAAAACATTCAGTACTTC

j_call: TRBJ2-7
d_call: -
cdr3_length: 20
clone_size: -
v_call: TRBV5-1
cdr3_aa: CASSLVALSRGRPLSDEQYF
cdr3_nt: TGCGCCAGCAGCTTGGTAGCCCTTTCTCGCGGGCGCCCTCTTTCCGACGAGCAGTACTTC

j_call: TRBJ1-1
d_call: -
cdr3_length: 16
clone_size: -
v_call: TRBV19
cdr3_aa: CASSIPKDRKNTEAFF
cdr3_nt: TGTGCCAGTAGTATCCCCAAAGACAGGAAAAACACTGAAGCTTTCTTT

j_call: TRBJ1-2
d_call: TRBD1
cdr3_length: 14
clone_size: -
v_call: TRBV27
cdr3_aa: CASSAGTGAGGYTF
cdr3_nt: TGTGCCAGCAGTGCGGGGACAGGGGCTGGTGGCTACACCTTC

j_call: TRBJ2-3
d_call: TRBD2
cdr3_length: 13
clone_size: -
v_call: TRBV18
cdr3_aa: CASSHGLAGEQYF
cdr3_nt: TGTGCCAGCTCACACGGACTAGCGGGGGAGCAGTATTTT

j_call: TRBJ2-3
d_call: -
cdr3_length: 14
clone_size: -
v_call: TRBV27
cdr3_aa: CASSLLYGGDTQYF
cdr3_nt: TGTGCCAGCAGTCTACTCTACGGGGGAGATACGCAGTATTTT

j_call: TRBJ1-2
d_call: TRBD1
cdr3_length: 15
clone_size: -
v_call: TRBV13
cdr3_aa: CASSFGDREGYGYTF
cdr3_nt: TGTGCCAGCAGCTTCGGGGACAGGGAGGGCTATGGCTACACCTTC

j_call: TRBJ2-2
d_call: TRBD1
cdr3_length: 15
clone_size: -
v_call: TRBV7-6
cdr3_aa: CASSGGTGRSGELFF
cdr3_nt: TGTGCCAGCAGCGGAGGGACAGGGAGAAGCGGGGAGCTGTTTTTT

j_call: TRBJ1-4
d_call: TRBD1
cdr3_length: 16
clone_size: -
v_call: TRBV7-2
cdr3_aa: CASSFPQGETNEKLFF
cdr3_nt: TGTGCCAGCAGCTTCCCACAGGGGGAGACTAATGAAAAACTGTTTTTT

j_call: TRBJ1-5
d_call: -
cdr3_length: 14
clone_size: -
v_call: TRBV5-1
cdr3_aa: CASSYDSQGQPQHF
cdr3_nt: TGCGCCAGCAGCTACGACAGCCAGGGTCAGCCCCAGCATTTT

j_call: TRBJ1-1
d_call: TRBD1
cdr3_length: 15
clone_size: -
v_call: TRBV28
cdr3_aa: CASSPGTVGNTEAFF
cdr3_nt: TGTGCCAGCAGTCCCGGGACAGTGGGGAACACTGAAGCTTTCTTT

j_call: TRBJ2-5
d_call: -
cdr3_length: 15
clone_size: -
v_call: TRBV6-5
cdr3_aa: CASRFNRAPQETQYF
cdr3_nt: TGTGCCAGCAGATTCAACAGGGCTCCGCAAGAGACCCAGTACTTC